This T cell receptor beta chain was observed in a study of blood T cell repertoires in COVID-19. At the level of the study: Both acute and convalescent COVID-19 samples were obtained from the United States, Italy and Spain. Sample material is recorded as cDNA or gDNA derived from T cells, B-cell-depleted T cells, or PBMCs.

Original handling: The assay estimated nucleated cells by amplifying reference gene primers. Profiled with immunoSEQ multiplex PCR; TCRdb holds only in-frame clones, not every one. V, J and clone size are those of that table, while D and trimming were read from the DNA. The sample shows 100,000 to 150,000 clones, about four fifths of them seen only once. Germline values: CDR1 MNHEY, CDR2 SVGAGI. The CDR3 totals 15 residues. After removal of 2 bases from V and 8 bases from J, the junction contained 10 bases not matched to a gene. This chain joins TRBV6-5 and TRBJ1-2, with 8 bases matching TRBD1. The sample was peripheral blood. The clonotype was recovered from a woman aged 80 or over with acute or convalescent COVID-19. The CDR3 bases are TGTGCCAGCAGTTACGGACAGGGAGGCAGGGAAGGCTACACCTTC. Its protein product is CASSYGQGGREGYTF.